This TCR beta chain was sequenced in a study of blood T cell repertoires in COVID-19. Sequencing was performed with immunoSEQ multiplex PCR; in TCRdb, only in-frame clones are kept and a portion is missing. The sample contains 100,000 to 150,000 clones, roughly two thirds of which appear only once. From germline, CDR1 is MNHEY and CDR2 SMNVEV (reference sequence). This CDR3 has 14 amino acids. V lost 5 bases and J 3 bases, leaving 11 bases between the germline ends. As concerns this clone: The sample contains more than one DNA sequence encoding this CDR3.

The V and J genes are TRBV27 and TRBJ1-5; D perhaps matches TRBD1 (6 bases). The sequenced material came from peripheral blood. The clonotype originates from an older woman with acute or convalescent COVID-19. This CDR3 is CASSPRGNNQPQHF. CDR3 sequence (DNA): TGTGCCAGCAGTCCTAGGGGGAACAATCAGCCCCAGCATTTT.